This T cell receptor beta chain was identified in a study of T cells in Graves' hyperthyroidism and ophthalmopathy. Study-wide background: Peripheral blood collection took place at initial diagnosis, before any treatment.

General study points: Stable hyperthyroidism was told apart from ophthalmopathy by a model built on 13 V-J features. For ophthalmopathy, model prediction preceded onset by a median 6.5 months.

Amplification yielded TCR beta CDR3 regions, with RNA transcripts as the source. First-round RT-PCR of the TCR CDR3 relied on the HTBI primer set. TCRdb processed the multiplex PCR reads anew with MiXCR; each CDR3 protein has one entry. The top ten clones hold around 30% of a sample with around 250,000 distinct CDR3 sequences, about 16% of them seen once. Clinical symptoms, serum thyroxine and TRAb, thyroid ultrasound and orbital computed tomography together formed the diagnostic basis. The germline V and J ends were trimmed by 0 bases and 0 bases, with 11 bases remaining between them. From germline, CDR1 is KGHSH and CDR2 LQKENI. CDR3 length: 16 residues. This clonotype has ten or more counts. What it binds is not known.

This sequence originates from a woman aged 18-29 years with Graves' ophthalmopathy. The sequenced material came from blood. The chain employs TRBV18 and TRBJ1-1; D not resolved. The DNA of the CDR3 is TGTGCCAGCTCACCACCGAACGGCCTTATGAACACTGAAGCTTTCTTT. As protein: CASSPPNGLMNTEAFF.